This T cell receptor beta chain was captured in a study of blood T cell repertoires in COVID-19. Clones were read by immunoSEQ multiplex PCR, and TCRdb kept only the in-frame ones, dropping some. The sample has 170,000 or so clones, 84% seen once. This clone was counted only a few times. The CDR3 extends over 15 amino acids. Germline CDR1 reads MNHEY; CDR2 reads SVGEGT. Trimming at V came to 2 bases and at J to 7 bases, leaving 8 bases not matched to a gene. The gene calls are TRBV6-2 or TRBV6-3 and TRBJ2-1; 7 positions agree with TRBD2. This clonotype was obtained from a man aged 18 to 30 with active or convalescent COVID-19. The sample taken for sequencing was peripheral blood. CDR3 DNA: TGTGCCAGCAGTTACCAAGCGGGATCTTCAAATGAGCAGTTCTTC. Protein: CASSYQAGSSNEQFF.